This is a list of T cell receptor beta chains from one sample in a study of T cell responses to AZD1222 COVID-19 vaccine. The assay was immunoSEQ multiplex PCR, and TCRdb's table has in-frame clones only and misses some. The repertoire includes tens of thousands of clones, over 75% of them detected once, and more than 2% sits in the top ten. This material consisted of peripheral blood, taken 28 days after the second AZD1222 dose. All receptors come from an adult who received the AZD1222 COVID-19 vaccine. CDR3s include the opening cysteine and the closing phenylalanine or tryptophan. The order of the fields is clone size, CDR3 length, J gene, V gene, D gene, CDR3 DNA, CDR3 protein. A D gene is named only where the DNA matches it firmly. Clone size is given for some rows only: seen once, a few or many times, or a class if the clone is expanded.

>NA|16|TRBJ2-3|TRBV4-3|TRBD2
TGCGCCAGCAGCCAAGATACCGGACTAGCGGGGGCCTTGCAGTATTTT
CASSQDTGLAGALQYF
>few|11|TRBJ1-1|TRBV20-1|NA
TGCAGTGCTACCGGGGGCTATGAAGCTTTCTTT
CSATGGYEAFF
>NA|15|TRBJ1-2|TRBV7-2|NA
TGTGCCAGCGTCCCCGGGGGAGCCACTATTAACGGCTACACCTTC
CASVPGGATINGYTF
>once|22|TRBJ2-6|TRBV5-1|NA
TGCGCCAGCAGGAAGGACAGGGAGATAGTAAAGCGGGGTGTCTCTGGGGCCAACGTCCTGACTTTC
CASRKDREIVKRGVSGANVLTF
>NA|13|TRBJ1-1|TRBV12-3/TRBV12-4|TRBD1
TGTGCCAGCAGACGGACAGGGGGCACTGAAGCTTTCTTT
CASRRTGGTEAFF
>NA|15|TRBJ1-3|TRBV18|NA
TGTGCCAGCTCACCGGAGCTCTCCTCTGGAAACACCATATATTTT
CASSPELSSGNTIYF
>NA|16|TRBJ2-7|TRBV19|TRBD2
TGTGCCAGTAGTAAACGTGTCGGACTAGCGAATCGTGGGCAGTACTTC
CASSKRVGLANRGQYF
>NA|15|TRBJ2-7|TRBV5-6|NA
TGTGCCAGCAGTCGGGACCCCCGGAGCTCCTACGAGCAGTACTTC
CASSRDPRSSYEQYF
>once|17|TRBJ2-6|TRBV5-1|NA
TGCGCCAGCAGCTTGTTTACAGGCCGCTCTGGGGCCAACGTCCTGACTTTC
CASSLFTGRSGANVLTF
>NA|12|TRBJ2-3|TRBV5-6|NA
TGTGCCAGCAGCGACCGCGGAGATACGCAGTATTTT
CASSDRGDTQYF
>NA|14|TRBJ1-2|TRBV7-9|NA
TGTGCCAGCAGCTTAGCGCCTTCCAACTATGGCTACACCTTC
CASSLAPSNYGYTF
>NA|19|TRBJ1-6|TRBV6-2/TRBV6-3|NA
TGTGCCAGCAGTTATCACAGGGTCCTCGGACACTCCTATAATTCACCCCTCCACTTT
CASSYHRVLGHSYNSPLHF
>NA|15|TRBJ2-7|TRBV6-5|TRBD2
TGTGCCAGCAGTTACTCGACTAGCGGGGGGTACGAGCAGTACTTC
CASSYSTSGGYEQYF
>NA|14|TRBJ1-1|TRBV9|NA
TGTGCCAGCAGCGTAGCCCCGGGTAACACTGAAGCTTTCTTT
CASSVAPGNTEAFF
>NA|14|TRBJ2-1|TRBV12-5|NA
TGTGCTAGTGGTTTAAGCGCCGGGAACAATGAGCAGTTCTTC
CASGLSAGNNEQFF
>NA|15|TRBJ2-7|TRBV5-1|TRBD1
TGCGCCAGCAGCGCAGCGACAGGGCCCGAAAACGAGCAGTACTTC
CASSAATGPENEQYF
>NA|15|TRBJ1-1|TRBV5-8|TRBD1
TGTGCCAGCAGCGCTACCGGGACAGGGGTATTTGAAGCTTTCTTT
CASSATGTGVFEAFF
>NA|8|TRBJ2-1|TRBV30|NA
TGTGCCTGGACTGAGCAGTTCTTC
CAWTEQFF
>NA|12|TRBJ2-1|TRBV7-9|NA
TGTGCCAGCAGCTTAGGAGACAATGAGCAGTTCTTC
CASSLGDNEQFF
>NA|11|TRBJ1-1|TRBV30|NA
TGTGCCTGCCGGGACAAGGGGCGGGCTTTCTTT
CACRDKGRAFF
>NA|19|TRBJ1-6|TRBV30|TRBD1
TGTGCCTGGAGGGGGTCATTCGGGACAGGGATGGGGTTAAATTCACCCCTCCACTTT
CAWRGSFGTGMGLNSPLHF
>NA|14|TRBJ1-1|TRBV7-9|NA
TGTGCCAGCAGACGAGGGACGGGAATGACCGAAGCTTTCTTT
CASRRGTGMTEAFF
>NA|15|TRBJ1-2|TRBV9|NA
TGTGCCAGCAGCGTATCCCCAGGCTCGCACTATGGCTACACCTTC
CASSVSPGSHYGYTF
>NA|14|TRBJ1-1|TRBV4-1|NA
TGCGCCAGCAGCCAAGACTTGTATGGCACTGAAGCTTTCTTT
CASSQDLYGTEAFF
>NA|13|TRBJ1-5|TRBV24-1|NA
TGTGCCACCAGTGCCGGGGCTAGTCAGCCCCAGCATTTT
CATSAGASQPQHF
>NA|15|TRBJ1-2|TRBV6-1|NA
TGTGCCAGCAGTGAAGCGTACTTGGGAGGCTATGGCTACACCTTC
CASSEAYLGGYGYTF
>few|13|TRBJ2-5|TRBV25-1|NA
TGTGCCAGCACCGCCGGGACGCAAGAGACCCAGTACTTC
CASTAGTQETQYF
>NA|14|TRBJ2-1|TRBV18|NA
TGTGCCAGCTCACCCATAGGGGCAGGGAATGAGCAGTTCTTC
CASSPIGAGNEQFF
>few|17|TRBJ2-5|TRBV19|TRBD2
TGTGCCAGTAGTCCTGGGGTAGCGGGAGCCTTTATGGAGACCCAGTACTTC
CASSPGVAGAFMETQYF
>NA|15|TRBJ2-7|TRBV9|TRBD2
TGTGCCAGCAGCGTGGGTTCTAGCGGGAATAACGAGCAGTACTTC
CASSVGSSGNNEQYF
>NA|11|TRBJ1-2|TRBV30|NA
TGTGCCTGGAGTCCTTCTTATGGCTACACCTTC
CAWSPSYGYTF
>NA|16|TRBJ2-1|TRBV6-1|TRBD2
TGTGCCAGCAGTGAATCGGCTAGCGGGGGTGAAGGCGAGCAGTTCTTC
CASSESASGGEGEQFF
>NA|18|TRBJ1-5|TRBV2|TRBD1
TGTGCCAGCAGTGAAATTGAACCCGACAGGGCAAGCAATCAGCCCCAGCATTTT
CASSEIEPDRASNQPQHF
>NA|13|TRBJ1-1|TRBV7-3|NA
TGTGCCAGCAGCTTAAGCAAGAACACTGAAGCTTTCTTT
CASSLSKNTEAFF
>NA|12|TRBJ2-1|TRBV14|NA
TGTGCCAGCAGCCAAGGGTGGGGGGACCCCTTCTTC
CASSQGWGDPFF
>few|17|TRBJ1-5|TRBV4-1|NA
TGCGCCAGCAGCCAAGACCCTGACAGTTATAGCAATCAGCCCCAGCATTTT
CASSQDPDSYSNQPQHF
>NA|14|TRBJ2-7|TRBV5-4|NA
TGTGCCAGCAGCGTCCGGGACACTACCTACGAGCAGTACTTC
CASSVRDTTYEQYF
>NA|15|TRBJ1-2|TRBV18|TRBD1
TGTGCCAGCTCACCAGGGACAGGGGACCTCTATGGCTACACCTTC
CASSPGTGDLYGYTF
>NA|15|TRBJ1-1|TRBV6-5|TRBD1
TGTGCCAGCAGTCCGAATAAGGGACAGATAAGTGAAGCTTTCTTT
CASSPNKGQISEAFF
>NA|13|TRBJ2-1|TRBV28|NA
TGTGCCAGCAGTTTAGACATTAACAATGAGCAGTTCTTC
CASSLDINNEQFF
>once|13|TRBJ2-3|TRBV6-6|NA
TGTGCCAGCAGTTACAAAGACACAGATACGCAGTATTTT
CASSYKDTDTQYF
>NA|18|TRBJ2-3|TRBV4-1|NA
TGCGCCAGCAGCCAAGACGCTCCGTATGGGGTAGACACAGATACGCAGTATTTT
CASSQDAPYGVDTDTQYF
>many|16|TRBJ2-1|TRBV15|NA
TGTGCCACCAGCAGAGAAGGGGGAGGCTCCTACAATGAGCAGTTCTTC
CATSREGGGSYNEQFF